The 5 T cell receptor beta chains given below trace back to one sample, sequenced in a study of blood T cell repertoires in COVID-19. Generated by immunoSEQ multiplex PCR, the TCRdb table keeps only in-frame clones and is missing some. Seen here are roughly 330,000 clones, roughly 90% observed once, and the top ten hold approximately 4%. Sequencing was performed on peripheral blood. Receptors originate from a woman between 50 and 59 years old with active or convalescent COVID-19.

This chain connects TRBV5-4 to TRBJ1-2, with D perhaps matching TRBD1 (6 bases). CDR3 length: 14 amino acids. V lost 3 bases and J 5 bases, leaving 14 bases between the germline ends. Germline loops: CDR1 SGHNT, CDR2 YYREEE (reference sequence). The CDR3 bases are TGTGCCAGCAGCTCCAATACAGGGTTATATGGCTACACCTTC. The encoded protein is CASSSNTGLYGYTF.

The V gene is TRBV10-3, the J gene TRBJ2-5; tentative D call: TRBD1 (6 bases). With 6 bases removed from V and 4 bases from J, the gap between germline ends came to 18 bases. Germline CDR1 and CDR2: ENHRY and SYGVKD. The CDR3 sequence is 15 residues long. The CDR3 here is CAISPSGDDRETQYF. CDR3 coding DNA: TGTGCCATCAGCCCTTCAGGGGATGACCGAGAGACCCAGTACTTC.

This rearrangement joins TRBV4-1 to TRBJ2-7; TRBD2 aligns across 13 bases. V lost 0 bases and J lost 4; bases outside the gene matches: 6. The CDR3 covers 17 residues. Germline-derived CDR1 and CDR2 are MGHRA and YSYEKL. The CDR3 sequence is CASSQEIGTSGVYEQYF. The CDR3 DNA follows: TGCGCCAGCAGCCAAGAGATTGGGACTAGCGGGGTATACGAGCAGTACTTC.

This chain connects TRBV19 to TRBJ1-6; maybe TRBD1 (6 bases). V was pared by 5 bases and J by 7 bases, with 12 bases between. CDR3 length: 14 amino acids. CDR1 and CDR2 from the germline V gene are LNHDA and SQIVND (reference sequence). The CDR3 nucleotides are TGTGCCAGTAGTCCCGACAGGAAAAATTCACCCCTCCACTTT. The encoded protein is CASSPDRKNSPLHF.

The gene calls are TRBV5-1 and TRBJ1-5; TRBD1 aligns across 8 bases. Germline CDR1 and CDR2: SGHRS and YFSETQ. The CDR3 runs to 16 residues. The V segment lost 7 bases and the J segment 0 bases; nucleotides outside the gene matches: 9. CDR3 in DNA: TGCGCCAGCCGGGACAGGCGCTTTAATAGCAATCAGCCCCAGCATTTT. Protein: CASRDRRFNSNQPQHF.